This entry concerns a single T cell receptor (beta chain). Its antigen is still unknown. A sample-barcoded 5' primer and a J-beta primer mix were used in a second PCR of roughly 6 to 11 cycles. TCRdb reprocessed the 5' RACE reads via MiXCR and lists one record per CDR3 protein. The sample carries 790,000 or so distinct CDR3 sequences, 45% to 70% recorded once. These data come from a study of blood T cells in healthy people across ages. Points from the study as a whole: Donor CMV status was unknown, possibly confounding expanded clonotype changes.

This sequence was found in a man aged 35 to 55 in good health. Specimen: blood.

The CDR3, as DNA: TGCAGTGCTAGGGGTGGGGCGCGATACGAGCAGTACTTC. Residues: CSARGGARYEQYF. The chain couples TRBV20-1 to TRBJ2-7; D is perhaps TRBD1 (5 bases). The V end lost 3 bases, the J end lost 4 bases, and 13 bases lay between the germline ends. The CDR3 runs to 13 residues. Germline CDR1 and CDR2: DFQATT and SNEGSKA (reference sequence).